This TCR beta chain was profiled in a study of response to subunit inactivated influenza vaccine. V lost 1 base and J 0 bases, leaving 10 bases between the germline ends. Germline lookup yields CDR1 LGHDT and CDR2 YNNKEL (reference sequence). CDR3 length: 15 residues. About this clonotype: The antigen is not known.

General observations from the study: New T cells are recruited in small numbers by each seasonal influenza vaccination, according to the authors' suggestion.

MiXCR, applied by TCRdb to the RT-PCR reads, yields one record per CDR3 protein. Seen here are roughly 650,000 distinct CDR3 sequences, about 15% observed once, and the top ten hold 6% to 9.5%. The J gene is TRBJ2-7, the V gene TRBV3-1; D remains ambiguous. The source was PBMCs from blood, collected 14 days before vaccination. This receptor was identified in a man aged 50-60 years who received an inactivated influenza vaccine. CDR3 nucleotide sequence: TGTGCCAGCAGCCAAGTTAGGCTAAACTCCTACGAGCAGTACTTC. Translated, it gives CASSQVRLNSYEQYF.